This T cell receptor beta chain appears in the sequencing data of a study of cytomegalovirus exposure and HLA in healthy donors. Use of 60 Vbeta and 13 Jbeta primers characterized the PCR. The assay was immunoSEQ multiplex PCR, and TCRdb's table has in-frame clones only and misses some. Of 95,000 to 150,000 clones in the sample, around 75% were seen once. V lost 2 bases to trimming and J lost 0 bases, with 7 bases between them. The CDR3 is 14 amino acids. The germline V gene has CDR1 SEHNR and CDR2 FQNEAQ (reference sequence). The sequence was obtained from a woman in her forties or fifties in good health and CMV-seropositive. Sequences were obtained from PBMCs. This chain uses TRBV7-9 with TRBJ1-2; no definite D call. This CDR3 reads CASSLRETNYGYTF. The CDR3 nucleotides read TGTGCCAGCAGCTTAAGGGAGACTAACTATGGCTACACCTTC. Together with reference TRBV7-9 and TRBJ1-2, the CDR3 gives the full variable domain: DTGVSQNPRHKITKRGQNVTFRCDPISEHNRLYWYRQTLGQGPEFLTYFQNEAQLEKSRLLSDRFSAERPKGSFSTLEIQRTEQGDSAMYLCASSLRETNYGYTFGSGTRLTVV.